The 10 T cell receptor beta chains in this list originate from one sample, sequenced in a study of blood T cell repertoires in COVID-19. Some clones are missing from TCRdb's copy, which holds only in-frame ones; the method was immunoSEQ multiplex PCR. The sample records 200,000 to 250,000 clones, over 65% being singletons. Material: PBMCs or T cells enriched from blood (not recorded which). Source of these receptors: a woman aged 60-75 years who had recovered from COVID-19.

The chain employs TRBV13 and TRBJ2-1, with 8 bases aligning to TRBD2. V shed 5 bases and J 0 bases; nucleotides not matched to a gene: 15. This CDR3 spans 19 amino acids. In germline, CDR1 is PRHDT, CDR2 FYEKMQ (reference sequence). In DNA form, the CDR3 reads TGTGCCAGCAGCCAAAACTTACTAGCGGACCGGAGCTCCTACAATGAGCAGTTCTTC. This sequence encodes CASSQNLLADRSSYNEQFF.

The chain employs TRBV7-9 and TRBJ1-2; D is possibly TRBD1 (6 bases). The germline gives CDR1 SEHNR, CDR2 FQNEAQ (reference sequence). This CDR3 has 14 amino acids. V lost 1 base and J lost 4, with 10 bases in between. As DNA, the CDR3 is TGTGCCAGCAGCTTAGACGACAGGATCTATGGCTACACCTTC. Encoded protein: CASSLDDRIYGYTF.

About this clone itself: Different DNA sequences within this sample yield the same CDR3. The chain is built from TRBV20-1 and TRBJ1-1; D is uncertain. Germline CDR1 is DFQATT and CDR2 is SNEGSKA (reference sequence). This CDR3 is built from 11 residues. The V end lost 3 bases, the J end lost 3 bases, and 5 bases lay between the germline ends. As DNA, the CDR3 is TGCAGTGCTAGGCAGGACACTGAAGCTTTCTTT. It is translated as CSARQDTEAFF.

The CDR3 DNA is TGTGCCAGCAGCCTATCGCGTGGTCAGCCCCAGCATTTT. Protein product: CASSLSRGQPQHF. The J gene is TRBJ1-5, the V gene TRBV9; D call uncertain. Trimming shortened V by 4 bases and J by 6 bases, and 11 bases separated the two germline ends. This CDR3 spans 13 amino acids. Germline assignment: CDR1 SGDLS and CDR2 YYNGEE.

The chain has TRBV6-4 and TRBJ1-1; TRBD1 is a possible D gene (5 bases). V was clipped by 5 bases and J by 5 bases, with 12 bases between them. Germline CDR1 reads MRHNA; CDR2 reads SNTAGT. CDR3 size: 13 residues. The CDR3 protein is CASSYQGETEAFF. In DNA form, the CDR3 reads TGTGCCAGCAGTTATCAGGGTGAGACTGAAGCTTTCTTT.

A single count supports this clone. The chain has TRBV11-2 and TRBJ1-3, with D maybe TRBD1 (5 bases). CDR1 is SGHAT, CDR2 FQNNGV, per germline. Trimming removed 5 bases from V and 1 base from J, with 12 bases in between. The CDR3 extends over 15 amino acids. In DNA form, the CDR3 reads TGTGCCAGCAGCGTCGACAGAGATTCTGGAAACACCATATATTTT. Encoded protein: CASSVDRDSGNTIYF.

This clone was picked up a small number of times. The chain combines TRBV3-1 (or the pseudogene TRBV3-2) with TRBJ2-1; 8 bases line up with TRBD1. Trimming removed 11 bases from V and 10 bases from J; junction bases left unmatched: 10. Germline lookup yields CDR1 LGHDT and CDR2 YNNKEL (reference sequence). This CDR3 has 12 amino acids. This chain's CDR3 is CASQGAGGEQFF. DNA of the CDR3: TGTGCCTCGCAGGGGGCAGGGGGGGAGCAGTTCTTC.

The V gene is TRBV10-3, the J gene TRBJ2-3, with 8 bases lining up with TRBD2. The V segment lost 2 bases and the J segment 7 bases; nucleotides outside the gene matches: 11. Germline V gene lookup returns CDR1 ENHRY and CDR2 SYGVKD. The CDR3 contains 16 residues. The CDR3 sequence is CAISEDTSGTSHTQYF. The CDR3 DNA sequence: TGTGCCATCAGTGAGGATACTAGCGGAACCTCACATACGCAGTATTTT.

This clone was seen more than once but under ten times. The chain employs TRBV5-4 and TRBJ1-5; D is ambiguous. Trimming removed 0 bases at V and 4 bases at J, with 5 bases between. The germline V gene has CDR1 SGHNT and CDR2 YYREEE (reference sequence). CDR3 length equals 13 residues. The CDR3 is CASSLAPNQPQHF. CDR3 DNA sequence: TGTGCCAGCAGCTTGGCCCCTAATCAGCCCCAGCATTTT.

The CDR3 bases are TGTGCCAGCAGCCGGGGGCAGGGGGCATTTGAGCAGTACTTC. Protein product: CASSRGQGAFEQYF. This rearrangement joins TRBV5-4 to TRBJ2-7, with 8 bases identical to TRBD1. The junction had 10 bases not matched to a gene; V was cut back by 4 bases and J by 7 bases. Looked up from germline, CDR1 is SGHNT and CDR2 is YYREEE (reference sequence). The length of the CDR3 is 14 residues. The variable domain in full, with the rest retrieved from reference TRBV5-4 and TRBJ2-7, is ETGVTQSPTHLIKTRGQQVTLRCSSQSGHNTVSWYQQALGQGPQFIFQYYREEENGRGNFPPRFSGLQFPNYSSELNVNALELDDSALYLCASSRGQGAFEQYFGPGTRLTVT.